The 14 T cell receptor beta chains given below trace back to one sample, sequenced in a study of beta chain features in type 1 diabetes. Reverse transcribing all isolated RNA meant expressed TCRB transcripts were sequenced. Here immunoSEQ multiplex PCR was the method, and the copy in TCRdb shows in-frame clones only, minus some. The repertoire holds hundreds of thousands of clones, with over 14% as singletons. No antigen has been identified for these receptors. Study-level points and caveats: Type 1 diabetes patients had moderately but significantly shorter TCRB CDR3s in all four CD4+ subsets.

Sample: naive CD4+ T cells from blood. The receptors were gathered from a man aged 18 to 29 with type 1 diabetes.

The chain is built from TRBV28 and TRBJ2-6, with a weak D call TRBD1 (5 bases). V shed 4 bases and J shed 0 bases, with 10 bases lying between them. Germline CDR1 and CDR2: MDHEN and SYDVKM. CDR3 size: 16 residues. The DNA for the CDR3 is TGTGCCAGCAGTTGGCAGGGAAACTCTGGGGCCAACGTCCTGACTTTC. It encodes CASSWQGNSGANVLTF.

This clone was picked up a small number of times. The V gene is TRBV2, the J gene TRBJ1-5; D is unclear. The CDR3 extends over 12 amino acids. Germline assignment: CDR1 SNHLY and CDR2 FYNNEI. The V gene lost 7 bases and the J gene lost 6 bases, with 10 bases spanning the gap. CDR3 DNA: TGTGCCAGCAAGGGCGAGGGTCAGCCCCAGCATTTT. This translates into CASKGEGQPQHF.

This clone was detected a few times. The chain couples TRBV28 to TRBJ2-1; 9 nucleotides line up with TRBD2. The CDR3 is made up of 13 amino acids. Per the germline V gene, CDR1 is MDHEN and CDR2 is SYDVKM. With V trimmed by 6 bases and J by 8 bases, 5 bases remained unmatched. DNA of the CDR3: TGTGCCAGCAGGCTAGCGGGAATCTATGAGCAGTTCTTC. Protein sequence: CASRLAGIYEQFF.

This clone was seen repeatedly, ten times or more. The chain links TRBV4-3 to TRBJ1-5, with D possibly matching TRBD1 (5 bases). This CDR3 is built from 15 residues. From germline, CDR1 is LGHNA and CDR2 YSLEER. The V end was cut by 0 bases, the J end by 5 bases, with 11 bases between. The CDR3, as DNA: TGCGCCAGCAGCCAAGATGCCGGGGGAGATCAGCCCCAGCATTTT. This gives the protein CASSQDAGGDQPQHF.

This clone was recorded a few times. The gene calls are TRBV7-2 and TRBJ1-1; 7 positions agree with TRBD1. Trimming at V came to 1 base and at J to 5 bases, leaving 4 bases not matched to a gene. This CDR3 spans 14 amino acids. Germline V lookup: CDR1 SGHTA, CDR2 FQGNSA. The CDR3 loop is CASSLGRRGTEAFF. The DNA of the CDR3 is TGTGCCAGCAGCTTAGGGCGCAGGGGGACTGAAGCTTTCTTT.

The rearrangement joins TRBV25-1 to TRBJ2-3, with D maybe TRBD2 (5 bases). The V gene lost 5 bases and the J gene lost 1 base, with 10 bases spanning the gap. CDR3 length: 14 amino acids. Germline CDR1 reads MGHDK; CDR2 reads SYGVNS. For the CDR3, the DNA is TGTGCCAGCAGTCTACGGGGTGGCACAGATACGCAGTATTTT. Translating it yields CASSLRGGTDTQYF.

The sample holds a few counts of this clone. The chain links TRBV10-3 to TRBJ2-3, with 14 bases aligning to TRBD2. This CDR3 region has 16 residues. Germline CDR1 reads ENHRY; CDR2 reads SYGVKD. Germline trimming cut 2 bases from V and 5 bases from J; bases unmatched to any gene: 3. CDR3 in DNA: TGTGCCATCAGTGAGCTGGGGACTAGCGGGAGAGATACGCAGTATTTT. This translates into CAISELGTSGRDTQYF.

A few counts support this clone. The V call is TRBV7-2, the J call TRBJ2-7, with 9 nucleotides matching TRBD2. In germline, CDR1 is SGHTA, CDR2 FQGNSA. V lost 5 bases, J lost 0 bases, and 11 bases stayed unmatched. The CDR3 has 17 residues. CDR3 sequence (DNA): TGTGCCAGCAGCCGACAAGCGGGGGGCGGGAGCTCCTACGAGCAGTACTTC. Its translation is CASSRQAGGGSSYEQYF.

This clone was counted only a few times. The genes are TRBV5-1 and TRBJ1-1, with D hard to call. This CDR3 contains 12 residues. V lost 8 bases and J lost 5, with 13 bases in between. CDR1 and CDR2 from the germline V gene are SGHRS and YFSETQ. The CDR3 reads CASSIEVTEAFF. CDR3 DNA: TGCGCCAGTTCGATCGAGGTGACTGAAGCTTTCTTT.

This sequence joins TRBV7-9 and TRBJ2-1; 7 bases map to TRBD1. The CDR3 spans 17 residues. Germline CDR1 is SEHNR and CDR2 is FQNEAQ (reference sequence). Germline trimming cut 1 base from V and 2 bases from J; bases unmatched to any gene: 8. The CDR3 DNA reads TGTGCCAGCAGCTTAGTGGTCTACAGGGGCCCCTACAATGAGCAGTTCTTC. Translation gives CASSLVVYRGPYNEQFF.

The chain carries TRBV7-9 and TRBJ2-7, with D uncertain. Germline CDR1 reads SEHNR; CDR2 reads FQNEAQ (reference sequence). The ends were cut back, 5 bases at V and 1 base at J, with 6 bases in the middle. CDR3 length: 12 amino acids. The CDR3 here is CASSRVSYEQYF. The DNA for the CDR3 is TGTGCCAGCAGCCGGGTTTCCTACGAGCAGTACTTC.

There are a few counts of this clone. V is TRBV5-4 and J is TRBJ2-7; 7 bases agree with TRBD2. This CDR3 has 17 residues. CDR1 SGHNT and CDR2 YYREEE come from the germline V gene (reference sequence). V dropped 7 bases and J dropped 6; count of bases not matched to a gene: 22. CDR3 in amino acids: CASGGGLGGGAPGEQYF. DNA of the CDR3: TGTGCCAGCGGAGGAGGCCTCGGCGGGGGAGCCCCGGGCGAGCAGTACTTC.

The rearrangement joins TRBV5-1 to TRBJ2-4, with a weak D call TRBD2 (6 bases). The germline V and J ends were trimmed by 1 base and 6 bases, with 17 bases remaining between them. The CDR3 totals 16 residues. Germline V CDR1 and CDR2: SGHRS, YFSETQ. The CDR3 sequence is CASSLMSPAGGNIQYF. The CDR3, as DNA: TGCGCCAGCAGCTTGATGTCTCCAGCGGGTGGAAACATTCAGTACTTC.

This clone was counted only a few times. The chain links TRBV13 to TRBJ2-5; D possibly corresponds to TRBD2 (5 bases). The J call is uncertain, as TRBJ2-7 better fits the DNA end. The CDR3 length is 14 residues. Germline V lookup: CDR1 PRHDT, CDR2 FYEKMQ (reference sequence). CDR3 sequence reads: CASSPRTGSYEQYF. The DNA of the CDR3 is TGTGCCAGCAGCCCTCGGACTGGATCCTACGAGCAGTACTTC.